This passage covers 20 T cell receptor beta chains from one sample sequenced in a study of beta chain features in type 1 diabetes. Sequencing targeted expressed TCRB transcripts, as all isolated RNA had been reverse transcribed. Profiled with immunoSEQ multiplex PCR; TCRdb holds only in-frame clones, not every one. The table has approximately 150,000 clones, approximately 9.9% seen once. The sequenced sample was central memory CD4+ T cells from blood. These receptors were taken from a woman younger than 35 in good health.

This clone was detected only a few times. The chain couples TRBV27 to TRBJ2-3; the match to TRBD1 covers 7 bases. In germline, CDR1 is MNHEY, CDR2 SMNVEV (reference sequence). V lost 3 bases to trimming and J lost 0 bases; unmatched junction nucleotides: 3. CDR3 length: 15 residues. For the CDR3, the DNA is TGTGCCAGCAGTTTGGACAGGAGGAGCACAGATACGCAGTATTTT. Protein sequence: CASSLDRRSTDTQYF.

This clone was detected only a few times. This chain joins TRBV5-8 and TRBJ1-2, with 8 bases that match TRBD1. Germline CDR1 is SGHTS and CDR2 is YDEGEE. The CDR3 contains 15 residues. V lost 3 bases and J lost 8; bases outside the gene matches: 12. The CDR3 reads CASSSARDRRSGYTF. DNA for the CDR3: TGTGCCAGCAGCTCCGCCCGGGACAGGCGGTCCGGCTACACCTTC.

This clone was observed a few times. The V gene is TRBV9, the J gene TRBJ1-4; TRBD1 agrees at 8 bases. With 3 bases clipped from V and 5 bases from J, the junction kept 6 bases outside the gene matches. CDR1 and CDR2 (germline): SGDLS, YYNGEE. The CDR3 totals 15 residues. The CDR3 DNA reads TGTGCCAGCAGCGCGTCACAGGGGGGAAATGAAAAACTGTTTTTT. Translated: CASSASQGGNEKLFF.

This clone was detected a few times. The chain links TRBV7-2 to TRBJ1-3; tentatively, D is TRBD1 (5 bases). The germline V and J ends were trimmed by 2 bases and 1 base, with 9 bases remaining between them. CDR1 is SGHTA, CDR2 FQGNSA, per germline. This CDR3 spans 15 amino acids. The CDR3 DNA reads TGTGCCAGCAGCTTAACGGGGGGATCTGGAAACACCATATATTTT. It translates to CASSLTGGSGNTIYF. The entire variable domain, with the rest obtained from reference TRBV7-2 and TRBJ1-3, is as follows: GAGVSQSPSNKVTEKGKDVELRCDPISGHTALYWYRQSLGQGLEFLIYFQGNSAPDKSGLPSDRFSAERTGGSVSTLTIQRTQQEDSAVYLCASSLTGGSGNTIYFGEGSWLTVV.

The chain couples TRBV5-1 to TRBJ2-5; 12 nucleotides match TRBD2. The trim removed 4 bases at V and 5 bases at J, leaving 3 bases unmatched. The germline V gene encodes CDR1 SGHRS and CDR2 YFSETQ. The CDR3 is made up of 14 amino acids. The CDR3 nucleotides read TGCGCCAGCAGCCCGGGACTAGCGGGTGAGACCCAGTACTTC. Residues: CASSPGLAGETQYF.

This clone appeared a single time. V and J are TRBV5-1 and TRBJ1-1; TRBD1 aligns across 7 bases. The V and J ends lost 4 bases and 2 bases, in that order; junction bases with no gene match: 5. Germline CDR1 and CDR2: SGHRS and YFSETQ. This CDR3 has 14 residues. CDR3 region: CASSTGTVNTEAFF. The CDR3 DNA is TGCGCCAGCAGCACCGGGACAGTAAACACTGAAGCTTTCTTT.

The J gene is TRBJ2-1, the V gene TRBV5-5; 11 nucleotides agree with TRBD2. The germline V gene encodes CDR1 SGHKS and CDR2 YYEKEE (reference sequence). The trim removed 3 bases at V and 14 bases at J, leaving 7 bases unmatched. This CDR3 has 13 amino acids. CDR3 residues: CASSSGTSGWEFF. The DNA for the CDR3 is TGTGCCAGCAGCTCCGGGACTAGCGGATGGGAGTTCTTC.

This rearrangement joins TRBV18 to TRBJ1-6, with D perhaps matching TRBD1 (6 bases). V was shortened by 1 base and J by 6 bases, with 7 bases between the two germline ends. The CDR3 totals 14 residues. CDR1 KGHSH and CDR2 LQKENI come from the germline V gene. In DNA, the CDR3 is TGTGCCAGCTCACCACGGGGGCTTAATTCACCCCTCCACTTT. Translation gives CASSPRGLNSPLHF.

This clone appeared a few times. CDR3 in amino acids: CASSSRIDSSQGNEQFF. In nucleotides, the CDR3 is TGTGCCAGCAGCTCGAGGATCGACAGCTCACAGGGTAATGAGCAGTTCTTC. This chain joins TRBV5-6 and TRBJ2-1; D possibly corresponds to TRBD1 (6 bases). V gave up 3 bases and J gave up 7 bases, with 23 bases separating them. CDR3 length: 17 residues. In germline, CDR1 is SGHDT, CDR2 YYEEEE.

In its sample, this clone was seen a few times. The chain has TRBV5-4 and TRBJ2-1; 12 bases fit TRBD2. The CDR3 is made up of 15 amino acids. V lost 4 bases to trimming and J lost 5 bases; unmatched junction nucleotides: 4. Germline values: CDR1 SGHNT, CDR2 YYREEE (reference sequence). CDR3 bases: TGTGCCAGCAGCCCGACTAGCGGGAGTCACAATGAGCAGTTCTTC. This sequence encodes CASSPTSGSHNEQFF. The entire variable domain, with the rest obtained from reference TRBV5-4 and TRBJ2-1, is as follows: ETGVTQSPTHLIKTRGQQVTLRCSSQSGHNTVSWYQQALGQGPQFIFQYYREEENGRGNFPPRFSGLQFPNYSSELNVNALELDDSALYLCASSPTSGSHNEQFFGPGTRLTVL.

The chain carries TRBV25-1 and TRBJ1-2, with D maybe TRBD1 (5 bases). This CDR3 is built from 13 residues. V lost 5 bases and J 8 bases, leaving 15 bases between the germline ends. Per the germline V gene, CDR1 is MGHDK and CDR2 is SYGVNS. The CDR3 reads CASSPRDSRGYTF. As DNA, the CDR3 is TGTGCCAGCAGTCCCCGGGACTCCCGGGGCTACACCTTC.

This clone has a handful of counts. This chain uses TRBV7-9 with TRBJ1-1; 10 nucleotides agree with TRBD1. The CDR3 consists of 15 residues. Looked up from germline, CDR1 is SEHNR and CDR2 is FQNEAQ (reference sequence). After removal of 5 bases from V and 10 bases from J, the junction contained 13 bases not matched to a gene. The CDR3 DNA is TGTGCCAGCAGCAATCCGGACAGGGGGATTAAGGGAGCTTTCTTT. Protein product: CASSNPDRGIKGAFF. Full variable domain (rest looked up from reference TRBV7-9 and TRBJ1-1): DTGVSQNPRHKITKRGQNVTFRCDPISEHNRLYWYRQTLGQGPEFLTYFQNEAQLEKSRLLSDRFSAERPKGSFSTLEIQRTEQGDSAMYLCASSNPDRGIKGAFFGQGTRLTVV.

This chain uses TRBV15 with TRBJ1-2; tentative D call: TRBD1 (5 bases). V dropped 0 bases and J dropped 6 bases, with 17 bases sitting between them. The CDR3 covers 16 residues. Looked up from germline, CDR1 is LNHNV and CDR2 is YYDKDF (reference sequence). CDR3 sequence reads: CATSRDLSRVGDGYTF. In DNA form, the CDR3 reads TGTGCCACCAGCAGAGATCTGAGCAGGGTAGGAGATGGCTACACCTTC.

This clone has just a few counts. The sample contains more than one DNA sequence encoding this CDR3. V is TRBV5-4 and J is TRBJ2-1; D is perhaps TRBD1 (5 bases). This CDR3 is 15 amino acids long. The germline V and J ends were trimmed by 5 bases and 1 base, with 13 bases remaining between them. Per germline, CDR1 SGHNT and CDR2 YYREEE (reference sequence). CDR3 in amino acids: CASSSQGRSYNEQFF. CDR3 bases: TGTGCCAGCAGTTCCCAGGGTAGGTCCTACAATGAGCAGTTCTTC.

This chain joins TRBV12-5 and TRBJ2-1; 11 bases are shared with TRBD1. Trimming removed 5 bases from V and 5 bases from J; junction bases left unmatched: 5. Germline values: CDR1 LGHNT, CDR2 FRNRAP. This CDR3 has 15 amino acids. The CDR3 is CASGPGQGAHNEQFF. CDR3 nucleotides: TGTGCTAGTGGTCCCGGACAGGGGGCCCACAATGAGCAGTTCTTC. Full variable domain (missing parts from reference TRBV12-5 and TRBJ2-1): DARVTQTPRHKVTEMGQEVTMRCQPILGHNTVFWYRQTMMQGLELLAYFRNRAPLDDSGMPKDRFSAEMPDATLATLKIQPSEPRDSAVYFCASGPGQGAHNEQFFGPGTRLTVL.

This clone occurred many times. The rearrangement joins TRBV2 to TRBJ2-1; TRBD1 is a possible D gene (6 bases). V dropped 11 bases and J dropped 4 bases, with 12 bases sitting between them. Germline CDR1 SNHLY, CDR2 FYNNEI. CDR3 length: 12 residues. In DNA, the CDR3 is TGTGCCGGTAAACAGGGATACAATGAGCAGTTCTTC. Translation: CAGKQGYNEQFF.

This chain links TRBV30 with TRBJ1-2, with 7 bases fitting TRBD1. The CDR3 extends over 14 amino acids. Germline V CDR1 and CDR2: GTSNPN, SVGIG (reference sequence). Trimming at V came to 3 bases and at J to 4 bases, leaving 8 bases not matched to a gene. The CDR3 here is CAWRKGAAGYGYTF. In nucleotides, the CDR3 is TGTGCCTGGAGAAAGGGGGCGGCGGGCTATGGCTACACCTTC.

This clone was seen ten or more times. The V call is TRBV6-5, the J call TRBJ2-1; 11 bases map to TRBD2. V dropped 6 bases and J dropped 15; count of bases not matched to a gene: 4. Germline V gives CDR1 MNHEY, CDR2 SVGAGI. The CDR3 covers 11 residues. The CDR3 region is CASSYSGRVFF. For the CDR3, the DNA is TGTGCCAGCAGCTATAGCGGGAGGGTGTTCTTC.

The rearrangement uses TRBV5-1 and TRBJ2-3, with D possibly TRBD2 on 5 matching bases. There are 14 residues in the CDR3. Per germline, CDR1 SGHRS and CDR2 YFSETQ. V was trimmed by 2 bases and J by 4 bases, leaving 11 bases between them. This chain's CDR3 is CASSFEGSADTQYF. DNA for the CDR3: TGCGCCAGCAGCTTCGAGGGCTCCGCAGATACGCAGTATTTT.

The chain links TRBV19 to TRBJ1-2; the D is unclear. With 5 bases removed from V and 8 bases from J, the gap between germline ends came to 12 bases. The germline V gene has CDR1 LNHDA and CDR2 SQIVND (reference sequence). This CDR3 spans 12 amino acids. CDR3 coding DNA: TGTGCCAGTAGTTACAGCTCTTTCGGCTACACCTTC. Translated, it gives CASSYSSFGYTF.